What follows are 9 T cell receptor beta chains derived from one specimen sequenced in a study of blood T cell repertoires in COVID-19. Assay used: immunoSEQ multiplex PCR; TCRdb lists only in-frame clones, some missing. There are tens of thousands of clones in the sample; more than 70% occur only once, and approximately 3.3% lies in the top ten. Sequencing input: peripheral blood. The origin of the receptors is a human donor in a cohort sampled during active COVID-19.

This clone occurred once. The chain has TRBV7-9 and TRBJ1-1; possible D gene TRBD1, 5 bases. Trimming cost V 3 bases and J 0 bases, with 11 bases left between them. Germline V gene data show CDR1 as SEHNR and CDR2 as FQNEAQ (reference sequence). The CDR3 has 15 amino acids. For the CDR3, the DNA is TGTGCCAGCAGCTTTGGGGGGAGAATGAACACTGAAGCTTTCTTT. Its translation: CASSFGGRMNTEAFF.

V is TRBV6-5 and J is TRBJ1-2; TRBD1 is a possible D gene (5 bases). Germline CDR1 reads MNHEY; CDR2 reads SVGAGI. This CDR3 is built from 12 residues. Trimming removed 5 bases at V and 4 bases at J, with 8 bases between. The CDR3 nucleotides read TGTGCCAGCAGTATCACAGGCTATGGCTACACCTTC. It yields the protein CASSITGYGYTF.

In this sample, this clone turned up once. The rearrangement uses TRBV6-5 and TRBJ1-6; 8 bases map to TRBD1. V trimming: 6 bases; J trimming: 5 bases; junction bases outside the gene matches: 3. The CDR3 consists of 14 residues. The germline V gene has CDR1 MNHEY and CDR2 SVGAGI. As DNA, the CDR3 is TGTGCCAGCAGCCGGACAGGGAATAATTCACCCCTCCACTTT. Translated: CASSRTGNNSPLHF.

J is TRBJ2-1 and V is TRBV10-3, with 16 bases identical to TRBD2. Germline V gene lookup returns CDR1 ENHRY and CDR2 SYGVKD. Trimming cost V 4 bases and J 5 bases; bases outside gene matches: 5. CDR3 length equals 17 residues. The CDR3 bases are TGTGCCATCAGTGTCGCCGGGACTAGCGGGGGGGACAATGAGCAGTTCTTC. Amino acids: CAISVAGTSGGDNEQFF.

The rearrangement joins TRBV7-2 to TRBJ2-1, with a weak D call TRBD2 (6 bases). CDR1 and CDR2 (germline): SGHTA, FQGNSA. The CDR3 length is 15 residues. V shed 4 bases and J shed 4 bases, with 14 bases lying between them. CDR3 coding DNA: TGTGCCAGCAGCTACCCCCGGGGAGGATACAATGAGCAGTTCTTC. This encodes CASSYPRGGYNEQFF.

V gene TRBV29-1 combines with J gene TRBJ2-7; D perhaps matches TRBD1 (5 bases). V was cut by 1 base and J by 1 base, with 8 bases left in between. Germline CDR1 reads SQVTM; CDR2 reads ANQGSEA. The length of the CDR3 is 13 residues. CDR3 DNA: TGCAGCGTTGAAGTGCAGGGATCCTACGAGCAGTACTTC. Protein product: CSVEVQGSYEQYF.

V is TRBV7-9 and J is TRBJ2-1; TRBD2 matches 7 bases. The CDR3 sequence is 15 residues long. V shed 4 bases, J shed 8 bases, and the junction held 11 bases outside the gene matches. Germline values: CDR1 SEHNR, CDR2 FQNEAQ (reference sequence). The CDR3, as DNA: TGTGCCAGCAGCTCAGTCGAGTCTAGCGGTTATGAGCAGTTCTTC. It is translated as CASSSVESSGYEQFF.

The chain links TRBV4-2 to TRBJ2-1; 7 nucleotides align to TRBD2. Germline CDR1 is LGHNA and CDR2 is YNFKEQ. The CDR3 runs to 15 residues. V trimming: 1 base; J trimming: 7 bases; junction bases outside the gene matches: 7. The CDR3 here is CASSQGRLAGNEQFF. DNA of the CDR3: TGTGCCAGCAGCCAAGGTAGACTAGCAGGGAATGAGCAGTTCTTC.

V gene TRBV4-3 combines with J gene TRBJ2-2; possibly TRBD2 for D (6 bases). Germline loops: CDR1 LGHNA, CDR2 YSLEER. V shed 0 bases and J shed 3 bases, with 14 bases lying between them. The CDR3 is 17 amino acids. In DNA, the CDR3 is TGCGCCAGCAGCCAAGATTTTGGAGGGGTGGACACCGGGGAGCTGTTTTTT. Its translation is CASSQDFGGVDTGELFF.